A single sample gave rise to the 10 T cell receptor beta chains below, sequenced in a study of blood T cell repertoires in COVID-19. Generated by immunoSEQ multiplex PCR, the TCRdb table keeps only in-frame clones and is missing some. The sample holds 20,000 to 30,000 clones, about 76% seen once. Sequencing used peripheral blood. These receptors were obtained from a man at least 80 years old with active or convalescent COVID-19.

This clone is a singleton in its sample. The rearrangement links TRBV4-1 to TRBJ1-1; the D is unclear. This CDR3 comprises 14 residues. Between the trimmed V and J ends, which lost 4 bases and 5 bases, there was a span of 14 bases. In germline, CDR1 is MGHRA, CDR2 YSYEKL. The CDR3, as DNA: TGCGCCAGCAGCCCATCACCCGTGAGGACTGAAGCTTTCTTT. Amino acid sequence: CASSPSPVRTEAFF.

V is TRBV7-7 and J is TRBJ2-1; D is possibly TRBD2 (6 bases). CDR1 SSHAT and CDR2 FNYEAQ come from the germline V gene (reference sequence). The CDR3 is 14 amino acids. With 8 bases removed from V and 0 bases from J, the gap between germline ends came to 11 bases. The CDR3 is CASSAGSSYNEQFF. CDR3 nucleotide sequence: TGTGCCAGCTCTGCGGGGAGCTCCTACAATGAGCAGTTCTTC.

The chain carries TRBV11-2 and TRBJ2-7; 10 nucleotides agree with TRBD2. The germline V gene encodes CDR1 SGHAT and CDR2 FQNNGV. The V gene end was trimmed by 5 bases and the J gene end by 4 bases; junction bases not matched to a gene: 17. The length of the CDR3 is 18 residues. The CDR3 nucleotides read TGTGCCAGCAGCCCCGTGTCCCGGTCTAGCGGGAGTGGGTACGAGCAGTACTTC. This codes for CASSPVSRSSGSGYEQYF.

CDR3 amino acids: CASSRATAGVTEAFF. As DNA, the CDR3 is TGTGCCAGCAGTAGAGCAACAGCGGGGGTCACTGAAGCTTTCTTT. The chain joins TRBV6-5 to TRBJ1-1; D is possibly TRBD1 (5 bases). This CDR3 contains 15 residues. Germline V gene sequence: CDR1 MNHEY, CDR2 SVGAGI. Trimming removed 5 bases at V and 4 bases at J, with 17 bases between.

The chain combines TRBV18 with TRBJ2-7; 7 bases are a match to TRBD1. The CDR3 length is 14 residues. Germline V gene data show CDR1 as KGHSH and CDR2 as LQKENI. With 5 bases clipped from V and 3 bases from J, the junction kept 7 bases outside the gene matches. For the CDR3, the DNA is TGTGCCAGCTCAACCCGGGACAGAGACTACGAGCAGTACTTC. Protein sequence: CASSTRDRDYEQYF.

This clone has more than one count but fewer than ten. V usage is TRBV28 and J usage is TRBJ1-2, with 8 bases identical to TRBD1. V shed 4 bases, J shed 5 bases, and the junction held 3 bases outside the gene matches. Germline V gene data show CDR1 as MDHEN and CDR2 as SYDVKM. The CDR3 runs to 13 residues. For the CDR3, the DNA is TGTGCCAGCAGTTCCACAGGGGGATATGGCTACACCTTC. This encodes CASSSTGGYGYTF.

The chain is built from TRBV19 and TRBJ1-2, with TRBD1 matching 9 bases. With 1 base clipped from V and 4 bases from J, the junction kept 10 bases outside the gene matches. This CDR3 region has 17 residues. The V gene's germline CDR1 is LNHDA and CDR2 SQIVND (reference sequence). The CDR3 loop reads CASSIAPGTGFGYGYTF. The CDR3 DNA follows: TGTGCCAGTAGTATAGCCCCTGGGACAGGGTTTGGCTATGGCTACACCTTC.

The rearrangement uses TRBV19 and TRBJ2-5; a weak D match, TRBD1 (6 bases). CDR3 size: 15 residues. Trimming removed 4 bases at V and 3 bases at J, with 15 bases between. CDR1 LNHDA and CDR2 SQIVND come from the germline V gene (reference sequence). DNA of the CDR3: TGTGCCAGTAGTAGACAAGGGGCAGGGGAAGAGACCCAGTACTTC. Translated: CASSRQGAGEETQYF. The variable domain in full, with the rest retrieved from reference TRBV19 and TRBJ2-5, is DGGITQSPKYLFRKEGQNVTLSCEQNLNHDAMYWYRQDPGQGLRLIYYSQIVNDFQKGDIAEGYSVSREKKESFPLTVTSAQKNPTAFYLCASSRQGAGEETQYFGPGTRLLVL.

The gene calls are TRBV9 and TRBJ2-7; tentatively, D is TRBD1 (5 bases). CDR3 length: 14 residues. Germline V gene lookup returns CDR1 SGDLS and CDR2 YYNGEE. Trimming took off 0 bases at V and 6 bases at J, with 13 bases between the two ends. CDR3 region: CASSVEGRVGEQYF. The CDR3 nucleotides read TGTGCCAGCAGCGTAGAAGGCAGGGTGGGCGAGCAGTACTTC.

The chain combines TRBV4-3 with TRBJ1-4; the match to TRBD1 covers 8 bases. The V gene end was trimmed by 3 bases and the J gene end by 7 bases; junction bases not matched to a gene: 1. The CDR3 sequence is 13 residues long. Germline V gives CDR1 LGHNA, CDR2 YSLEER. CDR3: CASSQTGAEKLFF. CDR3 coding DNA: TGCGCCAGCAGCCAGACAGGGGCTGAAAAACTGTTTTTT.